This entry features one TCR beta chain sequence. CDR1 MDHEN and CDR2 SYDVKM come from the germline V gene. V lost 5 bases and J 4 bases, leaving 14 bases between the germline ends. This CDR3 region has 14 residues. The sample is drawn from a study of blood T cell repertoires in COVID-19. Study-level information: Whether acute or convalescent, the COVID-19 samples came from the United States, Italy and Spain. The analysed material was cDNA or gDNA that came from T cells, B-cell-depleted T cells, or PBMCs.

In the source study's methods: From reference gene primer amplification, estimates of nucleated cell counts were derived. Repertoires were generated with immunoSEQ multiplex PCR, while TCRdb's copy carries only in-frame clones and drops some. The DNA was the basis for D and trimming; V, J and clone size are from that table. Of hundreds of thousands of clones in the sample, about nine tenths were seen once. This receptor was identified in a woman aged 25 to 39 with active or convalescent COVID-19. The sequencing input was peripheral blood. The chain has TRBV28 and TRBJ1-1, with no clear D. The CDR3 sequence: CASSPRRWATEAFF. The CDR3 DNA is TGTGCCAGCAGTCCACGACGGTGGGCCACTGAAGCTTTCTTT.